Listed here is a single TCR beta chain. What it recognizes is unknown. The germline gives CDR1 LNHDA, CDR2 SQIVND (reference sequence). With 6 bases clipped from V and 2 bases from J, the junction kept 9 bases outside the gene matches. CDR3 length: 16 amino acids. Arm-PCR of CDR3 regions with iRepertoire HTBI primers generated TCR beta libraries. A single record per CDR3 protein comes from TCRdb applying MiXCR to the multiplex PCR reads. The table includes roughly 610,000 distinct CDR3 sequences, about 15% detected once. As to time point: newly diagnosed GD, antithyroid drugs for less than 3 months. The authors made the TCR library using RNA they extracted from PBMCs. Graves' disease diagnosis relied on American Thyroid Association guidelines. The sample belongs to a study of regulatory T cells in long-lasting Graves disease. General study results and limits: There was favoring of TRBV28, TRBJ1-2 and TRBJ2-5 in persistent disease.

The same data also contributed to another study, on T cells in Graves' hyperthyroidism and ophthalmopathy.

The clonotype originates from a woman under 40 with Graves disease. The J gene is TRBJ2-5, the V gene TRBV19; TRBD2 agrees at 10 bases. The starting material was peripheral blood mononuclear cells (PBMCs), obtained at new diagnosis, from a patient treated with antithyroid drugs. The CDR3 loop is CASSTIWTSGQETQYF. The CDR3 region has the DNA TGTGCCAGTAGCACAATTTGGACTAGCGGACAAGAGACCCAGTACTTC.